The 22 T cell receptor beta chains below come from one sample, sequenced in a study of CD8 T cells in Susac syndrome. Random hexamers were used to reverse transcribe the RNA input (0.5 to 1 ug). Using its own MiXCR run on the immunoSEQ multiplex PCR reads, TCRdb lists one record per CDR3 protein. The table includes about 210,000 distinct CDR3 sequences, approximately 95% detected once. The sequencing input was CD4+ T cells from PBMCs. The receptor source for this set is a human donor with multiple sclerosis.

The V and J genes are TRBV4-1 and TRBJ1-2, with TRBD1 matching 7 bases. The J segment lost 8 bases and the V segment lost 4 bases, leaving 16 bases of the junction unmatched. The CDR3 is 16 amino acids. Germline V CDR1 and CDR2: MGHRA, YSYEKL. This chain's CDR3 is CASSPIPGQDLSGYTF. CDR3 coding DNA: TGCGCCAGCAGCCCTATACCAGGACAGGATCTCTCGGGCTACACCTTC.

This clonotype was detected once. The chain employs TRBV20-1 and TRBJ1-1, with D perhaps TRBD1 (5 bases). Trimming took off 2 bases at V and 7 bases at J, with 11 bases between the two ends. Per the germline V gene, CDR1 is DFQATT and CDR2 is SNEGSKA (reference sequence). The CDR3 spans 12 residues. Here the CDR3 reads CSARIRGGEAFF. The CDR3 nucleotides read TGCAGTGCTAGAATTAGGGGTGGTGAAGCTTTCTTT.

The chain has TRBV24-1 and TRBJ2-2; D remains ambiguous. Germline V lookup: CDR1 KGHDR, CDR2 SFDVKD. This CDR3 region has 15 residues. The V gene lost 3 bases and the J gene lost 5 bases, with 12 bases spanning the gap. CDR3 residues: CATSDRTGTTGELFF. Here the CDR3 DNA reads TGTGCCACCAGTGATCGGACGGGCACGACCGGGGAGCTGTTTTTT.

The chain has TRBV5-1 and TRBJ2-1; 12 nucleotides align to TRBD1. The germline V gene has CDR1 SGHRS and CDR2 YFSETQ. Trimming at V came to 6 bases and at J to 8 bases, leaving 9 bases not matched to a gene. The CDR3 length is 15 residues. The CDR3 DNA reads TGCGCCAGCATCCTGGCGGGGACAGGGGGCGATGAGCAGTTCTTC. It specifies CASILAGTGGDEQFF.

The rearrangement uses TRBV6-6 and TRBJ2-7; 10 bases match TRBD2. Germline V gene sequence: CDR1 MNHNY, CDR2 SVGAGI (reference sequence). J gave up 3 bases and V 6 bases, and 8 bases lay outside the gene matches. This CDR3 is 15 amino acids long. CDR3 in DNA: TGTGCCAGCAGGACGGAAGCGGGGGGGCTCTACGAGCAGTACGTC. This encodes CASRTEAGGLYEQYV.

J is TRBJ2-7 and V is TRBV30, with D possibly TRBD2 on 6 matching bases. V shed 0 bases and J shed 2 bases, with 11 bases lying between them. The CDR3 sequence is 14 residues long. In germline, CDR1 is GTSNPN, CDR2 SVGIG (reference sequence). This chain's CDR3 is CAWSVGGLTYEQYF. For the CDR3, the DNA is TGTGCCTGGAGTGTGGGAGGCTTGACCTACGAGCAGTACTTC.

This chain connects TRBV20-1 to TRBJ1-5; the match to TRBD1 covers 7 bases. V was clipped by 5 bases and J by 1 base; unmatched bases: 5. Germline loops: CDR1 DFQATT, CDR2 SNEGSKA (reference sequence). This CDR3 is 14 amino acids long. In DNA, the CDR3 is TGCAGTGCTGTGACAGGGTTAAGCAATCAGCCCCAGCATTTT. Its protein is CSAVTGLSNQPQHF.

The rearrangement joins TRBV29-1 to TRBJ1-2; 12 bases match TRBD1. With 3 bases clipped from V and 3 bases from J, the junction kept 14 bases outside the gene matches. Per germline, CDR1 SQVTM and CDR2 ANQGSEA. The CDR3 sequence is 18 residues long. Written as DNA, the CDR3 is TGCAGCGTTGATACCCCGGCCGGGACAGGGGGCGCTTACTATGGCTACACCTTC. This translates into CSVDTPAGTGGAYYGYTF.

This chain uses TRBV2 with TRBJ1-6; weak D call: TRBD1 (5 bases). Trimming shortened V by 3 bases and J by 10 bases, and 10 bases separated the two germline ends. Germline V gene lookup returns CDR1 SNHLY and CDR2 FYNNEI. This CDR3 contains 13 residues. The CDR3 DNA reads as TGTGCCAGCAGTGACATCCGGGACTCACCCCTCCACTTT. The encoded protein is CASSDIRDSPLHF.

The chain couples TRBV11-2 to TRBJ2-7; D perhaps matches TRBD2 (5 bases). The CDR3 is 14 amino acids. Between the trimmed V and J ends, which lost 5 bases and 3 bases, there was a span of 14 bases. The germline V gene has CDR1 SGHAT and CDR2 FQNNGV. The DNA of the CDR3 is TGTGCCAGCAGCCTCCTCCTGAGCGGCTACGAGCAGTACTTC. Residues: CASSLLLSGYEQYF.

V usage is TRBV15 and J usage is TRBJ1-2; a weak D match, TRBD1 (5 bases). The CDR3 extends over 13 amino acids. With 7 bases removed from V and 5 bases from J, the gap between germline ends came to 14 bases. Germline values: CDR1 LNHNV, CDR2 YYDKDF (reference sequence). CDR3 nucleotides: TGTGCCACCACCGCGGGGCTTTTATATGGCTACACCTTC. Its protein is CATTAGLLYGYTF.

About this clonotype: A junction boundary mismatches the germline segment, possibly from a read error. The chain has TRBV2 and TRBJ2-1; D is possibly TRBD2 (5 bases). CDR3 length: 16 residues. Germline CDR1 reads SNHLY; CDR2 reads FYNNEI. The CDR3 DNA is TGTGCCAGCAGTGAGAGTAGCGACTACTCCTTCAATGAGCAGTTCTTC. This translates into CASSESSDYSFNEQFF.

The chain is built from TRBV7-8 and TRBJ2-1; TRBD1 is a possible D gene (6 bases). V was pared by 6 bases and J by 2 bases, with 11 bases between. Germline V gene data show CDR1 as SGHVS and CDR2 as FQNEAQ. The CDR3 contains 14 residues. The CDR3 coding sequence is TGTGCCAGCAGTGTGAGGGGGACCTACAATGAGCAGTTCTTC. Residues: CASSVRGTYNEQFF.

CDR3 nucleotide sequence: TGCAGTGCTAGACAAGGGAGGGGTCAGCCCCAGCATTTT. It codes for CSARQGRGQPQHF. The genes are TRBV20-1 and TRBJ1-5; possibly TRBD1 for D (5 bases). CDR3 length equals 13 residues. Deletions cut 2 bases from V and 6 bases from J, with 11 bases between. Germline values: CDR1 DFQATT, CDR2 SNEGSKA (reference sequence).

V is TRBV29-1 and J is TRBJ2-7, with D perhaps matching TRBD1 or TRBD2 (5 bases each). Germline loops: CDR1 SQVTM, CDR2 ANQGSEA. The CDR3 is 14 residues long. With 4 bases removed from V and 6 bases from J, the gap between germline ends came to 19 bases. CDR3 bases: TGCAGCGTTGTTCCGCAGGGTCGGGGAGCCGAGCAGTACTTC. Protein sequence: CSVVPQGRGAEQYF.

This chain links TRBV2 with TRBJ2-7, with 7 bases lining up with TRBD1. Germline V gene data show CDR1 as SNHLY and CDR2 as FYNNEI. This CDR3 contains 16 residues. V lost 10 bases, J lost 3 bases, and 18 bases stayed unmatched. The CDR3 DNA sequence: TGTGCCACCAAAAGGGCAGGGGGTAGAAGGTACTACGAGCAGTACGTC. Protein: CATKRAGGRRYYEQYV.

The J gene is TRBJ1-6, the V gene TRBV20-1; unclear D gene. Trimming pared 6 bases from V and 8 bases from J, leaving 11 bases between. CDR1 DFQATT and CDR2 SNEGSKA come from the germline V gene (reference sequence). CDR3 length equals 12 residues. CDR3 bases: TGCAGTGCGAGGCTTCCGGATTCACCCCTCCACTTT. Protein: CSARLPDSPLHF.

This chain connects TRBV5-1 to TRBJ1-4; 10 positions agree with TRBD1. The CDR3 consists of 14 residues. V trimming: 3 bases; J trimming: 6 bases; junction bases outside the gene matches: 2. Germline loops: CDR1 SGHRS, CDR2 YFSETQ. As DNA, the CDR3 is TGCGCCAGCAGCTCAGGGACAGGGGATGAAAAACTGTTTTTT. Translating gives CASSSGTGDEKLFF. The variable domain in full, with the rest retrieved from reference TRBV5-1 and TRBJ1-4, is KAGVTQTPRYLIKTRGQQVTLSCSPISGHRSVSWYQQTPGQGLQFLFEYFSETQRNKGNFPGRFSGRQFSNSRSEMNVSTLELGDSALYLCASSSGTGDEKLFFGSGTQLSVL.

This chain joins TRBV9 and TRBJ2-5, with unresolved D. This CDR3 spans 14 amino acids. Per germline, CDR1 SGDLS and CDR2 YYNGEE. V was shortened by 0 bases and J by 0 bases, with 6 bases between the two germline ends. The CDR3 DNA is TGTGCCAGCAGCGTAGGCCCAGACCAAGAGACCCAGTACTTC. It yields the protein CASSVGPDQETQYF.

This chain connects TRBV18 to TRBJ1-3; 11 bases agree with TRBD1. CDR1 is KGHSH and CDR2 is LQKENI in the germline V gene. The CDR3 totals 17 residues. Trimming at V came to 5 bases and at J to 4 bases, leaving 10 bases not matched to a gene. CDR3 coding DNA: TGTGCCAGCTCAAGAGGACAGGGGGCGCTAACCGGAAACACCATATATTTT. It yields the protein CASSRGQGALTGNTIYF.

This rearrangement joins TRBV20-1 to TRBJ1-1; 8 bases are a match to TRBD1. The CDR3 loop spans 11 amino acids. The V gene end was trimmed by 6 bases and the J gene end by 4 bases; junction bases not matched to a gene: 1. Germline V gene data show CDR1 as DFQATT and CDR2 as SNEGSKA (reference sequence). DNA for the CDR3: TGCAGTGCACAGGGGGGCACTGAAGCTTTCTTT. Amino acid sequence: CSAQGGTEAFF.

The chain employs TRBV3-1 and TRBJ2-3; D is uncertain. Trimming left V 2 bases short and J 0 bases short, with 9 bases between. CDR1 LGHDT and CDR2 YNNKEL come from the germline V gene (reference sequence). The CDR3 is 15 amino acids. CDR3 protein: CASSQNIQSTDTQYF. For the CDR3, the DNA is TGTGCCAGCAGCCAAAACATCCAGAGCACAGATACGCAGTATTTT.